The source of this T cell receptor (beta chain) is a study of T cells in Graves' hyperthyroidism and ophthalmopathy. Turning to the study itself: Peripheral blood was acquired at first diagnosis, ahead of any therapy whatsoever.

Germline lookup yields CDR1 GTSNPN and CDR2 SVGIG (reference sequence). Between the trimmed V and J ends, which lost 3 bases and 6 bases, there was a span of 6 bases. The CDR3 is 11 residues long. Using RNA transcripts as the source, TCR beta CDR3 regions were amplified. RT-PCR in the first round (using the HTBI primer set) targeted the TCR CDR3. TCRdb reanalysed the multiplex PCR reads using MiXCR and keeps one entry per CDR3 protein. The data contain about 600,000 distinct CDR3 sequences, 12% to 15% of them singletons. Disease duration was under 3 months in the ophthalmopathy patients, who also had a Clinical Activity Score of at least 3 and a NOSPECS grade of at least 4. The diagnostic basis comprised clinical symptoms, serum thyroxine and TRAb, thyroid ultrasound and orbital computed tomography. From roughly 9.2 ml of fresh peripheral blood, PBMCs were isolated. Ten or more counts support this clonotype.

This chain connects TRBV30 to TRBJ2-1; no clear D. Sequencing input: blood. This receptor was obtained from a woman between 18 and 29 years old with Graves' ophthalmopathy. CDR3 sequence: CAWRAGNEQFF. The CDR3 nucleotides read TGTGCCTGGAGGGCCGGCAATGAGCAGTTCTTC. Complete variable domain (other parts from reference TRBV30 and TRBJ2-1): SQTIHQWPATLVQPVGSPLSLECTVEGTSNPNLYWYRQAAGRGLQLLFYSVGIGQISSEVPQNLSASRPQDRQFILSSKKLLLSDSGFYLCAWRAGNEQFFGPGTRLTVL.